Below are 24 T cell receptor beta chains sequenced from a single sample in a study of blood T cell repertoires in COVID-19. Assay: immunoSEQ multiplex PCR; the TCRdb copy retains only in-frame clones and omits some. Of approximately 180,000 clones detected, 80% to 90% appear once; the ten largest clones hold 2.5% to 3.5%. Sequencing used peripheral blood. Receptors were obtained from a man aged 55 to 70 with acute or convalescent COVID-19.

The rearrangement links TRBV5-1 to TRBJ2-7; TRBD1 matches 7 bases. V trimming: 2 bases; J trimming: 2 bases; junction bases outside the gene matches: 13. Germline V lookup: CDR1 SGHRS, CDR2 YFSETQ. The CDR3 is 17 residues long. This chain's CDR3 is CASSFGRGGLLPYEQYF. The CDR3 nucleotides are TGCGCCAGCAGCTTCGGGCGAGGGGGCCTACTCCCCTACGAGCAGTACTTC.

The chain employs TRBV4-1 and TRBJ2-7; D possibly uses TRBD1 or TRBD2 (10 bases each). CDR1 is MGHRA and CDR2 is YSYEKL in the germline V gene. This CDR3 spans 21 amino acids. The V gene lost 3 bases and the J gene lost 3 bases, with 33 bases spanning the gap. CDR3 sequence: CASSQWDRGFRLAGVFYEQYF. The CDR3 nucleotides are TGCGCCAGCAGCCAGTGGGACAGGGGTTTTAGGCTAGCGGGAGTGTTCTACGAGCAGTACTTC.

The chain uses TRBV7-8 and TRBJ2-3; 11 nucleotides align to TRBD2. The V segment lost 2 bases and the J segment 2 bases; nucleotides outside the gene matches: 9. The CDR3 is 18 amino acids. Germline values: CDR1 SGHVS, CDR2 FQNEAQ. The CDR3 bases are TGTGCCAGCAGCTTAATCTTATCGGGACTAGCGGACACAGATACGCAGTATTTT. Protein product: CASSLILSGLADTDTQYF.

V gene TRBV4-2 combines with J gene TRBJ2-7; 12 bases align to TRBD1. The CDR3 consists of 16 residues. V was pared by 1 base and J by 4 bases, with 5 bases of the junction left unmatched. The germline CDR1 and CDR2 sequences are LGHNA and YNFKEQ. In nucleotides, the CDR3 is TGTGCCAGCAGCCAAGGAGGGACAGGGGGCTTTTACGAGCAGTACTTC. This translates into CASSQGGTGGFYEQYF.

The rearrangement uses TRBV27 and TRBJ2-1, with 7 bases lining up with TRBD2. Germline values: CDR1 MNHEY, CDR2 SMNVEV (reference sequence). The V gene end was trimmed by 6 bases and the J gene end by 4 bases; junction bases not matched to a gene: 6. CDR3 length: 14 amino acids. CDR3 sequence reads: CASSFGRVYNEQFF. CDR3 in DNA: TGTGCCAGCAGCTTTGGGAGGGTTTACAATGAGCAGTTCTTC.

The rearrangement joins TRBV27 to TRBJ2-2; maybe TRBD1 (6 bases). Trimming removed 2 bases from V and 1 base from J, with 8 bases in between. Germline assignment: CDR1 MNHEY and CDR2 SMNVEV (reference sequence). The CDR3 extends over 15 amino acids. CDR3 region: CASSLRDKNTGELFF. Written as DNA, the CDR3 is TGTGCCAGCAGTTTAAGGGACAAGAACACCGGGGAGCTGTTTTTT.

The chain carries TRBV7-9 and TRBJ2-4, with D perhaps matching TRBD2 (5 bases). The CDR3 covers 14 residues. With 1 base removed from V and 8 bases from J, the gap between germline ends came to 12 bases. Looked up from germline, CDR1 is SEHNR and CDR2 is FQNEAQ (reference sequence). CDR3 in DNA: TGTGCCAGCAGCTTAGAGGAGCGGAGTTACATTCAGTACTTC. Protein: CASSLEERSYIQYF.

The chain carries TRBV5-5 and TRBJ1-5; a possible D gene is TRBD1 (6 bases). Trimming cost V 6 bases and J 2 bases, with 15 bases left between them. The CDR3 is 15 amino acids. From germline, CDR1 is SGHKS and CDR2 YYEKEE (reference sequence). The CDR3 DNA sequence: TGTGCCAGCACCTATTGGGGGGGCGGCAATCAGCCCCAGCATTTT. Protein sequence: CASTYWGGGNQPQHF.

The chain carries TRBV6-1 and TRBJ2-7; D possibly corresponds to TRBD2 (6 bases). V was trimmed by 2 bases and J by 5 bases, leaving 25 bases between them. The CDR3 sequence is 18 residues long. Germline CDR1 and CDR2: MNHNS and SASEGT. The CDR3 nucleotides are TGTGCCAGCAGTGAAAGTCTTTTGGGAGGACTACAAGTCCACGAGCAGTACTTC. Amino acids: CASSESLLGGLQVHEQYF.

The chain is built from TRBV28 and TRBJ1-5, with D maybe TRBD1 (6 bases). V was pared by 5 bases and J by 4 bases, with 12 bases between. CDR1 and CDR2 from the germline V gene are MDHEN and SYDVKM. The CDR3 contains 14 residues. Here the CDR3 DNA reads TGTGCCAGCAGTCCCCGACAGGTGAATCAGCCCCAGCATTTT. It translates to CASSPRQVNQPQHF.

This clone was recorded once. This CDR3 is CASSLNGAGELFF. The CDR3 bases are TGTGCCAGCAGCCTCAACGGGGCCGGGGAGCTGTTTTTT. The chain joins TRBV7-3 to TRBJ2-2, with D perhaps TRBD2 (5 bases). The CDR3 runs 13 residues. Trimming stripped 5 bases from V and 6 bases from J, with 10 bases between. Germline V CDR1 and CDR2: SGHTA, FQGTGA. Full variable domain (remainder filled in from reference TRBV7-3 and TRBJ2-2): GAGVSQTPSNKVTEKGKYVELRCDPISGHTALYWYRQSLGQGPEFLIYFQGTGAADDSGLPNDRFFAVRPEGSVSTLKIQRTERGDSAVYLCASSLNGAGELFFGEGSRLTVL.

The chain links TRBV4-2 to TRBJ2-3; 8 bases are a match to TRBD2. The CDR3 extends over 18 amino acids. The germline gives CDR1 LGHNA, CDR2 YNFKEQ. The V segment lost 1 base and the J segment 4 bases; nucleotides outside the gene matches: 13. The CDR3 here is CASSQGASGRGVSDTQYF. The DNA of the CDR3 is TGTGCCAGCAGCCAAGGGGCCAGCGGGAGAGGGGTTTCAGATACGCAGTATTTT.

The chain carries TRBV27 and TRBJ1-2; TRBD1 is a possible D gene (6 bases). Between the trimmed V and J ends, which lost 2 bases and 8 bases, there was a span of 12 bases. There are 13 residues in the CDR3. The germline V gene has CDR1 MNHEY and CDR2 SMNVEV (reference sequence). The CDR3 sequence: CASSLGGGWGYTF. CDR3 nucleotides: TGTGCCAGCAGTTTAGGGGGGGGCTGGGGCTACACCTTC.

The gene calls are TRBV18 and TRBJ2-5; TRBD2 agrees at 12 bases. After removal of 5 bases from V and 5 bases from J, the junction contained 3 bases not matched to a gene. Germline V gives CDR1 KGHSH, CDR2 LQKENI. The length of the CDR3 is 14 residues. Here the CDR3 DNA reads TGTGCCAGCTCAACCGGGACTAGCGGGGAGACCCAGTACTTC. Encoded protein: CASSTGTSGETQYF.

CDR3 protein: CASSSTRIINEQFF. In nucleotides, the CDR3 is TGTGCCAGTAGTAGTACTAGGATTATCAATGAGCAGTTCTTC. The rearrangement links TRBV19 to TRBJ2-1; possible D gene TRBD2, 5 bases. The length of the CDR3 is 14 residues. In germline, CDR1 is LNHDA, CDR2 SQIVND (reference sequence). The germline V and J ends were trimmed by 4 bases and 6 bases, with 13 bases remaining between them.

The chain combines TRBV6-6 with TRBJ1-1; 7 bases map to TRBD1. CDR1 is MNHNY, CDR2 SVGAGI, per germline (reference sequence). The CDR3 spans 14 residues. V dropped 5 bases and J dropped 8; count of bases not matched to a gene: 11. The CDR3 DNA reads as TGTGCCAGCAGTGTAAGTGGGACAGCCAACGAAGCTTTCTTT. This codes for CASSVSGTANEAFF.

This chain links TRBV28 with TRBJ2-5; possible D gene TRBD1, 6 bases. The CDR3 totals 15 residues. In germline, CDR1 is MDHEN, CDR2 SYDVKM. With 5 bases removed from V and 3 bases from J, the gap between germline ends came to 16 bases. CDR3 protein: CASSKFTGTKETQYF. The CDR3, as DNA: TGTGCCAGCAGTAAATTCACCGGGACAAAAGAGACCCAGTACTTC.

V and J are TRBV28 and TRBJ1-2, with 7 positions matching TRBD1. The CDR3 consists of 15 residues. The trim removed 3 bases at V and 1 base at J, leaving 5 bases unmatched. Germline V gives CDR1 MDHEN, CDR2 SYDVKM. CDR3 DNA sequence: TGTGCCAGCAGTTTGTTGGCAGGGGGTAACTATGGCTACACCTTC. This sequence encodes CASSLLAGGNYGYTF.

This clone was observed once. The chain couples TRBV30 to TRBJ2-3, with unresolved D. The CDR3 is 13 amino acids. Germline V gives CDR1 GTSNPN, CDR2 SVGIG (reference sequence). Trimming shortened V by 4 bases and J by 3 bases, and 11 bases separated the two germline ends. The CDR3 loop is CAWTRRATDTQYF. Written as DNA, the CDR3 is TGTGCCTGGACCAGGCGAGCTACAGATACGCAGTATTTT. Variable domain in full (rest from reference TRBV30 and TRBJ2-3): SQTIHQWPATLVQPVGSPLSLECTVEGTSNPNLYWYRQAAGRGLQLLFYSVGIGQISSEVPQNLSASRPQDRQFILSSKKLLLSDSGFYLCAWTRRATDTQYFGPGTRLTVL.

V and J are TRBV9 and TRBJ2-7; 7 positions match TRBD1. The germline V gene has CDR1 SGDLS and CDR2 YYNGEE. V shed 0 bases and J 2 bases; nucleotides not matched to a gene: 5. This CDR3 is built from 15 residues. The CDR3 reads CASSVGDRVTYEQYF. For the CDR3, the DNA is TGTGCCAGCAGCGTAGGCGACAGGGTCACCTACGAGCAGTACTTC.

This chain uses TRBV12-5 with TRBJ1-2; TRBD1 agrees at 8 bases. CDR1 is LGHNT, CDR2 FRNRAP, per germline. This CDR3 spans 13 amino acids. The CDR3 DNA reads TGTGCCATCAGGGGGCTTCGGAGCTATGGCTACACCTTC. It is translated as CAIRGLRSYGYTF.

The chain uses TRBV7-3 and TRBJ2-1, with 11 bases fitting TRBD2. The CDR3 loop spans 15 amino acids. The V gene's germline CDR1 is SGHTA and CDR2 FQGTGA. Trimming cost V 5 bases and J 7 bases; bases outside gene matches: 7. CDR3 DNA: TGTGCCAGCAGCCCGGGACTAGCGGTTTCGAATGAGCAGTTCTTC. Protein product: CASSPGLAVSNEQFF. The whole variable domain, remainder taken from reference TRBV7-3 and TRBJ2-1, is GAGVSQTPSNKVTEKGKYVELRCDPISGHTALYWYRQSLGQGPEFLIYFQGTGAADDSGLPNDRFFAVRPEGSVSTLKIQRTERGDSAVYLCASSPGLAVSNEQFFGPGTRLTVL.

This clone is a singleton in its sample. This sequence joins TRBV6-6 and TRBJ1-2; D is ambiguous. CDR1 MNHNY and CDR2 SVGAGI come from the germline V gene (reference sequence). V was trimmed by 0 bases and J by 6 bases, leaving 17 bases between them. The CDR3 is 16 residues long. The CDR3 loop is CASSYSTGAPRDGYTF. Here the CDR3 DNA reads TGTGCCAGCAGTTACTCGACCGGAGCACCGCGGGATGGCTACACCTTC.

This sequence joins TRBV29-1 and TRBJ2-3; maybe TRBD2 (5 bases). The V gene lost 6 bases and the J gene lost 4 bases, with 20 bases spanning the gap. The germline CDR1 and CDR2 sequences are SQVTM and ANQGSEA. This CDR3 contains 15 residues. The CDR3 DNA is TGCAGCGTAGGCGCTCCCCGACTGAGGGCAGATACGCAGTATTTT. Its protein is CSVGAPRLRADTQYF.